This is a list of T cell receptor beta chains from one sample in a study of blood T cell repertoires in COVID-19. The protocol was immunoSEQ multiplex PCR, while the TCRdb copy is restricted to in-frame clones and leaves out a portion. The table lists 150,000 or so clones, 80% to 90% of them singletons, with around 6.5% in the top ten. Sequences were obtained from peripheral blood. The receptors originated from a man older than 75 with acute or convalescent COVID-19. Each CDR3 is given without its conserved first and last residue. D genes are given only for firm matches. Expanded clones are given a class, and other clones once, few, many or no size at all.

>NA|TRBV19|NA|TRBJ1-5
ASSISTGYSNQPQH
>NA|TRBV10-3|NA|TRBJ1-2
AISPGTPYGYT
>NA|TRBV4-2|TRBD2|TRBJ2-2
ASSPKTSGRLNTGELF
>NA|TRBV24-1|NA|TRBJ2-3
ATSVPGGSTDTQY
>NA|TRBV13|TRBD1|TRBJ1-6
ASSLDRGGSPLH
>NA|TRBV25-1|NA|TRBJ2-1
ASSEYGQRKIYNEQF
>many|TRBV9|NA|TRBJ1-1
ASSATVQFMNTEAF
>NA|TRBV28|TRBD1|TRBJ2-2
ATAGTGYTGELF
>NA|TRBV29-1|NA|TRBJ1-2
SVEDAADNYGYT
>once|TRBV11-3|TRBD1|TRBJ2-2
ASSLDGTGSGELF
>NA|TRBV24-1|NA|TRBJ2-6
ATSFRRAGANVLT
>NA|TRBV28|NA|TRBJ1-2
ASSSQGQPGGYGYT
>NA|TRBV6-5|TRBD1|TRBJ1-2
ASSYSGQGSYT
>NA|TRBV7-9|TRBD2|TRBJ2-1
ASSYLAGSNEQF
>NA|TRBV4-1|NA|TRBJ1-3
ASSQGASVSSGNTIY